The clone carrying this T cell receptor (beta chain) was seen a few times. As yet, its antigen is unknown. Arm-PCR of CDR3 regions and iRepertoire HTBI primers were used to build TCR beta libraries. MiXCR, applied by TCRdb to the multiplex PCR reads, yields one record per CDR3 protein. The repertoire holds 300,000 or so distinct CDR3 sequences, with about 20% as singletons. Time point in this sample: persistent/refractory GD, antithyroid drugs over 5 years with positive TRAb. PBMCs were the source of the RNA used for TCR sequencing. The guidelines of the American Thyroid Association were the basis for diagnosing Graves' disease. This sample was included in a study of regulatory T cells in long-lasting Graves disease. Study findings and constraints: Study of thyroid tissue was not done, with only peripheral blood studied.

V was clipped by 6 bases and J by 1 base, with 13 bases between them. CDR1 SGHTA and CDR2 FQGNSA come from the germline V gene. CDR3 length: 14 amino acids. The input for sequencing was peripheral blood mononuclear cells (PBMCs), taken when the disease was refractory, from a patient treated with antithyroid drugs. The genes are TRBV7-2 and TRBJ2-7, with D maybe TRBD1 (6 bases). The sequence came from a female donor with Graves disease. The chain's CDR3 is CASSVQGFSYEQYF. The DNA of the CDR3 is TGTGCCAGCAGTGTACAGGGATTTTCCTACGAGCAGTACTTC.